This T cell receptor beta chain is drawn from a study of OX40 agonist ivuxolimab in advanced cancers. For the study at large: Patients assigned to dose escalation were diagnosed with hepatocellular carcinoma, melanoma, renal cell or head and neck cancer. Previous treatment with anti-PD-1, anti-PD-L1 or anti-CTLA-4 therapy was allowed; 35% to 50% had received some.

Points from the study as a whole: The study did not work out the antigen specificity of the expanded peripheral T cells.

Here immunoSEQ multiplex PCR was the method, and the copy in TCRdb shows in-frame clones only, minus some. The sample has about 70,000 clones; around nine tenths are singletons. The CDR3 consists of 11 residues. Germline assignment: CDR1 SNHLY and CDR2 FYNNEI. Trimming cost V 11 bases and J 4 bases, with 12 bases left between them. Of note for this clone: What it recognizes is unknown.

Sequenced here: CD4+ or CD8+ T cells sorted from blood, sampled in a trial of the OX40 agonist ivuxolimab. The origin of this receptor is an adult with an advanced solid tumor such as melanoma, head and neck, liver or kidney cancer. The chain carries TRBV2 and TRBJ2-7; D gene ambiguous. The CDR3: CAQRTAYEQYF. For the CDR3, the DNA is TGTGCCCAGCGTACTGCTTACGAGCAGTACTTC.